Listed below are T cell receptor beta chains from one sample, sequenced in a study of blood T cell repertoires in COVID-19. Sequenced by immunoSEQ multiplex PCR; TCRdb stores in-frame clones only, minus some. The sample holds roughly 330,000 clones, roughly 90% seen once. The sequenced material came from peripheral blood. Receptor source: a woman between 50 and 59 years old with active or convalescent COVID-19. Each CDR3 is given with its conserved first and last residue. Fields, in order: clone size, J gene, D gene, V gene, CDR3 length, CDR3 protein, CDR3 DNA. The D gene is left open where the match is weak. The size of a clone is reported for some rows only, either as once, few or many, or as a class for expanded clones.

size: .; J: TRBJ1-1; D: .; V: TRBV12-3/TRBV12-4; length: 13; CDR3: CASSLSTGTEAFF; DNA: TGTGCCAGCAGTTTGTCTACGGGCACTGAAGCTTTCTTT
size: .; J: TRBJ1-1; D: TRBD1; V: TRBV20-1; length: 15; CDR3: CSASRTGLRDTEAFF; DNA: TGCAGTGCTAGTAGGACAGGGCTTCGAGACACTGAAGCTTTCTTT
size: .; J: TRBJ2-1; D: TRBD2; V: TRBV6-2/TRBV6-3; length: 15; CDR3: CASSRLAGDLREQFF; DNA: TGTGCCAGCAGCCGACTAGCGGGGGATTTACGTGAGCAGTTCTTC
size: .; J: TRBJ1-1; D: .; V: TRBV30; length: 13; CDR3: CAWSVRLNTEAFF; DNA: TGTGCCTGGAGTGTCCGTTTGAACACTGAAGCTTTCTTT
size: .; J: TRBJ1-2; D: .; V: TRBV5-6; length: 16; CDR3: CASSLPGGTAGYGYTF; DNA: TGTGCCAGCAGCTTGCCGGGCGGGACGGCTGGCTATGGCTACACCTTC
size: .; J: TRBJ1-6; D: TRBD1; V: TRBV9; length: 15; CDR3: CASSVGQGARSPLHF; DNA: TGTGCCAGCAGCGTAGGTCAGGGGGCCCGATCACCCCTCCACTTT
size: .; J: TRBJ2-3; D: TRBD2; V: TRBV5-4; length: 15; CDR3: CASSLEASGIDTQYF; DNA: TGTGCCAGCAGCTTGGAGGCTAGCGGGATAGATACGCAGTATTTT
size: once; J: TRBJ2-5; D: .; V: TRBV5-1; length: 14; CDR3: CASSTGLPQETQYF; DNA: TGCGCCAGCAGCACTGGACTACCTCAAGAGACCCAGTACTTC
size: .; J: TRBJ1-1; D: TRBD1; V: TRBV15; length: 14; CDR3: CATSSSGQGTEAFF; DNA: TGTGCCACCAGCTCATCCGGACAGGGCACTGAAGCTTTCTTT
size: .; J: TRBJ1-2; D: TRBD1; V: TRBV2; length: 15; CDR3: CASTRATGGILGYTF; DNA: TGTGCCAGCACCCGAGCGACAGGGGGAATCTTAGGCTACACCTTC
size: .; J: TRBJ1-4; D: TRBD1; V: TRBV27; length: 15; CDR3: CASSQVQGAGEKLFF; DNA: TGTGCCAGCAGCCAAGTACAGGGGGCAGGCGAAAAACTGTTTTTT
size: .; J: TRBJ2-7; D: TRBD2; V: TRBV24-1; length: 15; CDR3: CATSDSSGASWEQYF; DNA: TGTGCCACCAGTGATTCAAGCGGGGCCTCTTGGGAGCAGTACTTC
size: .; J: TRBJ1-4; D: .; V: TRBV2; length: 14; CDR3: CASTPESINEKLFF; DNA: TGTGCCAGCACCCCGGAGAGCATAAATGAAAAACTGTTTTTT
size: .; J: TRBJ2-7; D: .; V: TRBV5-1; length: 14; CDR3: CASSLAGGGGEQYF; DNA: TGCGCCAGCAGCTTGGCAGGGGGCGGGGGCGAGCAGTACTTC
size: .; J: TRBJ1-2; D: .; V: TRBV9; length: 16; CDR3: CASSAEPDFSGYGYTF; DNA: TGTGCCAGCAGCGCTGAACCGGACTTTTCCGGCTATGGCTACACCTTC
size: .; J: TRBJ1-6; D: .; V: TRBV4-2; length: 14; CDR3: CASSQEAGNSPLHF; DNA: TGTGCCAGCAGCCAAGAGGCGGGGAACTCACCCCTCCACTTT
size: .; J: TRBJ2-7; D: .; V: TRBV5-4; length: 14; CDR3: CASSLFPISGEQYF; DNA: TGTGCCAGCAGCTTGTTTCCCATTTCGGGGGAGCAGTACTTC
size: .; J: TRBJ2-5; D: .; V: TRBV11-1; length: 13; CDR3: CASTLGLSETQYF; DNA: TGTGCCAGCACCCTAGGATTGTCGGAGACCCAGTACTTC
size: .; J: TRBJ1-1; D: .; V: TRBV19; length: 14; CDR3: CASSTTGLNTEAFF; DNA: TGTGCCAGTAGTACCACAGGGCTGAACACTGAAGCTTTCTTT
size: .; J: TRBJ1-3; D: .; V: TRBV6-2/TRBV6-3; length: 17; CDR3: CASSRQGRLVSGNTIYF; DNA: TGTGCCAGCAGTCGGCAGGGAAGGCTCGTTTCTGGAAACACCATATATTTT
size: .; J: TRBJ2-3; D: .; V: TRBV29-1; length: 13; CDR3: CSAGGGSSDTQYF; DNA: TGCAGCGCTGGGGGCGGGAGCTCAGATACGCAGTATTTT
size: .; J: TRBJ1-2; D: .; V: TRBV6-2/TRBV6-3; length: 16; CDR3: CASSYPYQGSNYGYTF; DNA: TGTGCCAGCAGTTACCCTTACCAGGGATCTAACTATGGCTACACCTTC
size: .; J: TRBJ1-2; D: .; V: TRBV24-1; length: 14; CDR3: CATSGETGFGGYTF; DNA: TGTGCCACCAGTGGCGAGACAGGCTTCGGTGGCTACACCTTC
size: .; J: TRBJ1-3; D: .; V: TRBV28; length: 13; CDR3: CASSVGGGNTIYF; DNA: TGTGCCAGCAGTGTGGGGGGTGGGAACACCATATATTTT
size: .; J: TRBJ1-2; D: .; V: TRBV29-1; length: 13; CDR3: CSTRTDFNYGYTF; DNA: TGCAGCACACGGACAGACTTCAACTATGGCTACACCTTC
size: .; J: TRBJ2-2; D: TRBD2; V: TRBV5-8; length: 16; CDR3: CASRPTSGRVTGELFF; DNA: TGTGCCAGCAGGCCCACTAGCGGGAGGGTGACCGGGGAGCTGTTTTTT
size: few; J: TRBJ2-2; D: TRBD2; V: TRBV10-3; length: 14; CDR3: CATLAEPNTGELFF; DNA: TGTGCCACCCTAGCGGAGCCGAACACCGGGGAGCTGTTTTTT
size: .; J: TRBJ1-2; D: .; V: TRBV28; length: 13; CDR3: CASSTGANYGYTF; DNA: TGTGCCAGCAGCACCGGAGCTAACTATGGCTACACCTTC
size: .; J: TRBJ1-1; D: TRBD1; V: TRBV6-5; length: 13; CDR3: CASSYLRTGEAFF; DNA: TGTGCCAGCAGTTACCTCCGGACAGGTGAAGCTTTCTTT
size: once; J: TRBJ2-1; D: TRBD1; V: TRBV30; length: 13; CDR3: CAWSGDRVHEQFF; DNA: TGTGCCTGGAGTGGGGACAGGGTGCATGAGCAGTTCTTC
size: once; J: TRBJ2-7; D: .; V: TRBV7-9; length: 14; CDR3: CASSLVGGDYEQYF; DNA: TGTGCCAGCAGCTTAGTCGGAGGGGACTACGAGCAGTACTTC
size: .; J: TRBJ1-6; D: .; V: TRBV28; length: 15; CDR3: CASSPFRDTNSPLHF; DNA: TGTGCCAGCAGTCCCTTTCGGGACACCAATTCACCCCTCCACTTT
size: few; J: TRBJ1-3; D: .; V: TRBV2; length: 14; CDR3: CASSEWASGNTIYF; DNA: TGTGCCAGCAGTGAATGGGCCTCTGGAAACACCATATATTTT
size: .; J: TRBJ2-3; D: .; V: TRBV19; length: 16; CDR3: CASSYRWGRSTDTQYF; DNA: TGTGCCAGTAGTTACCGTTGGGGCCGTAGCACAGATACGCAGTATTTT
size: once; J: TRBJ2-7; D: TRBD2; V: TRBV7-2; length: 15; CDR3: CASSPEGLAGFEQYF; DNA: TGTGCCAGCAGCCCAGAGGGACTAGCGGGATTCGAGCAGTACTTC
size: .; J: TRBJ2-7; D: .; V: TRBV4-3; length: 15; CDR3: CASSQDPSHFYEQYF; DNA: TGCGCCAGCAGCCAAGATCCGAGCCACTTCTACGAGCAGTACTTC
size: .; J: TRBJ1-2; D: TRBD1; V: TRBV4-1; length: 14; CDR3: CASSLRDSNYGYTF; DNA: TGCGCCAGCAGCCTCCGGGACAGTAACTATGGCTACACCTTC
size: .; J: TRBJ1-1; D: .; V: TRBV12-2; length: 14; CDR3: CASRFGRQNTEAFF; DNA: TGTGCAAGTCGCTTTGGCAGGCAGAACACTGAAGCTTTCTTT
size: .; J: TRBJ2-1; D: .; V: TRBV4-3; length: 20; CDR3: CASSQDSIGGDDQNHNEQFF; DNA: TGCGCCAGCAGCCAAGATTCCATTGGCGGGGACGATCAAAACCACAATGAGCAGTTCTTC
size: .; J: TRBJ2-4; D: .; V: TRBV19; length: 12; CDR3: CASLSDKNIQYF; DNA: TGTGCCAGTCTTAGCGACAAAAACATTCAGTACTTC
size: .; J: TRBJ1-1; D: .; V: TRBV10-3; length: 11; CDR3: CAISEEYEAFF; DNA: TGTGCCATCAGTGAGGAGTATGAAGCTTTCTTT
size: .; J: TRBJ2-5; D: TRBD2; V: TRBV7-9; length: 15; CDR3: CASSKFTSGIETQYF; DNA: TGTGCCAGCAGCAAGTTCACTAGCGGGATAGAGACCCAGTACTTC
size: .; J: TRBJ1-3; D: TRBD1; V: TRBV7-9; length: 18; CDR3: CASSLGTGGSQDGNTIYF; DNA: TGTGCCAGCAGCTTGGGAACAGGGGGGAGTCAGGATGGAAACACCATATATTTT